This TCR beta chain derives from a study of beta chain features in type 1 diabetes. Study observations and caveats: TCRB CDR3 length was moderately but significantly reduced in all four CD4+ subsets of Type 1 diabetes patients. A possible short-template PCR bias applies equally to patients and controls.

In its sample, this clone was seen a few times. What it binds is unknown. Based on CD45RO/CCR7/CD25/CD127/CD95/CD27, CD4+ regulatory, stem cell-like memory, naive and central memory cells were sorted. Trimming cost V 0 bases and J 4 bases, with 14 bases left between them. The CDR3 is 16 residues long. Germline V gives CDR1 MNHEY, CDR2 SVGAGI. Since all of the isolated RNA was reverse transcribed, expressed TCRB transcripts were what got sequenced. TCRdb's copy holds only in-frame clones and misses some; the assay was immunoSEQ multiplex PCR. The sample carries about 250,000 clones, roughly 14% recorded once.

Sequencing used naive CD4+ T cells from blood. The TCR was taken from a woman aged 40 to 50 in good health. The genes are TRBV6-5 and TRBJ2-3; D remains unclear. The CDR3 reads CASSYSASLGSDTQYF. The CDR3 DNA is TGTGCCAGCAGTTACTCGGCTTCTCTTGGTTCAGATACGCAGTATTTT.